These T cell receptor beta chains were read from a single sample in a study of blood T cell repertoires in COVID-19. The data were produced by immunoSEQ multiplex PCR, yet TCRdb's version contains in-frame clones alone and is incomplete. The sample includes 8,500 to 10,000 clones, 80% to 85% of them seen just once. Material: peripheral blood. These receptor sequences come from a human donor in a cohort sampled during active COVID-19. Each CDR3 is given with its conserved first and last residue. Each record gives: clone size, D gene, J gene, V gene, CDR3 protein, CDR3 DNA. The D gene is left open where the match is weak. Clone sizes are given selectively: once, few, many, or a class where the clone is expanded.

NA NA TRBJ2-7 TRBV7-2 CASSLVSGDEQYF TGTGCCAGCAGCTTAGTGTCAGGGGACGAGCAGTACTTC
once TRBD1 TRBJ1-4 TRBV28 CASRRQGVEKLFF TGTGCCAGCAGGCGACAGGGAGTGGAAAAACTGTTTTTT
NA TRBD1 TRBJ2-3 TRBV4-3 CASSPGQGEADTQYF TGCGCCAGCAGCCCAGGACAGGGGGAGGCAGATACGCAGTATTTT
NA NA TRBJ2-5 TRBV30 CAWSVSDYLETQYF TGTGCCTGGAGTGTCTCGGACTACCTAGAGACCCAGTACTTC
NA TRBD1 TRBJ2-1 TRBV27 CASSPRVGGYFEQFF TGTGCCAGCAGCCCTAGGGTAGGGGGCTACTTTGAGCAGTTCTTC
NA NA TRBJ2-7 TRBV18 CASSPLSSPLDSPQYF TGTGCCAGCTCACCACTAAGTAGCCCTTTAGACTCGCCCCAGTACTTC
NA NA TRBJ1-1 TRBV9 CASSVMGRGTEAFF TGTGCCAGCAGCGTAATGGGCAGGGGAACTGAAGCTTTCTTT
NA TRBD1 TRBJ1-2 TRBV7-8 CASSLAQGETNYGYTF TGTGCCAGCAGCTTAGCACAGGGGGAGACTAACTATGGCTACACCTTC
NA NA TRBJ2-7 TRBV7-8 CASSRISYEQYF TGTGCCAGCAGCCGTATCTCCTACGAGCAGTACTTC
NA NA TRBJ2-7 TRBV5-3 CARSCSDRSGYEQYF TGTGCCAGAAGCTGCTCCGACAGGAGTGGCTACGAGCAGTACTTC
NA NA TRBJ1-1 TRBV11-2 CASTDPLGVAGAFF TGTGCCAGCACCGACCCCCTCGGGGTAGCCGGGGCTTTCTTT
few NA TRBJ2-7 TRBV20-1 CSATSGHEQYF TGCAGTGCTACCTCAGGTCACGAGCAGTACTTC
once NA TRBJ2-2 TRBV10-2 CASSRTGELFF TGCGCCAGCAGTAGAACAGGGGAGCTGTTTTTT
once NA TRBJ1-1 TRBV6-5 CASELRTDTEAFF TGTGCCAGCGAACTCAGGACTGACACTGAAGCTTTCTTT
NA TRBD1 TRBJ2-3 TRBV7-6 CASSSQTGAADTQYF TGTGCCAGCAGCTCCCAGACAGGGGCGGCAGATACGCAGTATTTT
NA NA TRBJ2-5 TRBV11-2 CASSLTSGQETQYF TGTGCCAGCAGCTTGACTAGTGGGCAAGAGACCCAGTACTTC
NA NA TRBJ2-7 TRBV6-5 CASSYSRVSDEQYF TGTGCCAGCAGTTACTCCAGGGTCTCCGACGAGCAGTACTTC
NA NA TRBJ2-2 TRBV28 CASRLRDGSNGELFF TGTGCCAGCCGATTGCGGGACGGCTCGAACGGGGAGCTGTTTTTT
NA NA TRBJ1-2 TRBV21-1 CASSCPGTGAGGYTF TGTGCCAGCAGTTGTCCCGGGACAGGGGCGGGGGGCTACACCTTC
NA TRBD1 TRBJ1-3 TRBV7-9 CASSLTGDGNTIYF TGTGCCAGCAGCTTGACAGGGGATGGAAACACCATATATTTT
NA NA TRBJ2-2 TRBV19 CASSRGGTWELFF TGTGCCAGTTCCAGAGGAGGCACCTGGGAGCTGTTTTTT
once NA TRBJ2-5 TRBV7-2 CASSRNRVGRSVETQYF TGTGCCAGCAGCAGGAACAGGGTTGGTAGGTCGGTGGAGACCCAGTACTTC
NA TRBD2 TRBJ2-3 TRBV5-8 CASSFLAGGNVMTDTQYF TGTGCCAGCAGCTTTTTAGCGGGGGGGAACGTAATGACAGATACACAGTATTTT
NA NA TRBJ2-2 TRBV7-9 CASSSPVTSNTGELFF TGTGCCAGCAGCTCCCCCGTAACTTCGAACACCGGGGAGCTGTTTTTT
few NA TRBJ1-2 TRBV6-5 CASSYLGRETMGYTF TGTGCCAGCAGTTACTTAGGCAGGGAAACTATGGGCTACACCTTC
NA NA TRBJ2-7 TRBV7-8 CASSLELPSYEQYF TGTGCCAGCAGCTTAGAGCTGCCCTCCTACGAGCAGTACTTC
NA NA TRBJ1-1 TRBV11-2 CASSLSDSPDPAFF TGTGCCAGCAGCTTAAGCGACAGCCCGGACCCCGCTTTCTTT
NA NA TRBJ2-7 TRBV7-2 CASSSPAYEQYF TGTGCCAGCAGCTCCCCCGCCTACGAGCAGTACTTC
NA TRBD2 TRBJ2-7 TRBV3-1/TRBV3-2 CASSPGSASGGAYEQYF TGTGCCAGCAGCCCCGGGTCGGCTAGCGGGGGGGCCTACGAGCAGTACTTC
NA NA TRBJ2-2 TRBV19 CASSIEGAGELFF TGTGCCAGTAGTATTGAGGGGGCCGGGGAGCTGTTTTTT
NA NA TRBJ1-1 TRBV7-6 CAISRGTENTEAFF TGTGCGATTTCCCGGGGGACGGAAAACACTGAAGCTTTCTTT
NA NA TRBJ2-3 TRBV6-4 CASSTAPTDTQYF TGTGCCAGCAGTACTGCCCCCACAGATACGCAGTATTTT
NA TRBD1 TRBJ2-7 TRBV5-1 CVSSLDTGGGEQYF TGCGTCAGCAGCTTGGACACAGGGGGCGGCGAGCAGTACTTC
NA TRBD1 TRBJ1-2 TRBV24-1 CATSDKGQVYGYTF TGTGCCACCAGTGACAAGGGACAGGTCTATGGCTACACCTTC
NA NA TRBJ1-2 TRBV5-6 CASSFPTGNYGYTF TGTGCCAGCAGCTTTCCGACGGGGAACTATGGCTACACCTTC
NA TRBD2 TRBJ2-3 TRBV25-1 CASSPRLAGGTDTQYF TGTGCCAGCAGTCCCCGGCTAGCGGGGGGCACAGATACGCAGTATTTT
NA TRBD2 TRBJ2-3 TRBV20-1 CSASRLAGDSTDTQYF TGCAGTGCTAGTCGGCTAGCGGGGGACAGCACAGATACGCAGTATTTT
NA TRBD1 TRBJ2-1 TRBV24-1 CATSVQGAAYNEQFF TGTGCCACCAGTGTTCAGGGGGCAGCCTACAATGAGCAGTTCTTC
NA NA TRBJ2-7 TRBV6-5 CASSTGSLYEQYF TGTGCCAGCAGTACAGGCAGCCTCTACGAGCAGTACTTC
NA NA TRBJ1-1 TRBV6-5 CASSYRDTTEAFF TGTGCCAGCAGTTACAGGGACACGACTGAAGCTTTCTTT
NA TRBD1 TRBJ1-1 TRBV19 CASNRDRVNTEAFF TGTGCCAGTAACCGGGACAGGGTAAACACTGAAGCTTTCTTT
NA TRBD1 TRBJ1-1 TRBV7-8 CASSLGPGQGAVTEAFF TGTGCCAGCAGCTTAGGCCCGGGACAGGGGGCGGTCACTGAAGCTTTCTTT
few TRBD1 TRBJ1-5 TRBV7-2 CASSSGTGGWSQHF TGTGCCAGCAGCTCAGGGACAGGGGGTTGGTCCCAGCATTTT
NA TRBD2 TRBJ2-7 TRBV28 CASSLGGRGGLYEQYF TGTGCCAGCAGTTTGGGGGGGCGGGGGGGCCTCTACGAGCAGTACTTC
NA TRBD1 TRBJ1-1 TRBV28 CASRTGVNTEAFF TGTGCCAGCAGGACAGGGGTGAACACTGAAGCTTTCTTT
NA TRBD2 TRBJ2-1 TRBV6-2/TRBV6-3 CASSYSASGLNEQFF TGTGCCAGCAGTTACTCGGCTAGCGGGCTCAATGAGCAGTTCTTC
NA TRBD1 TRBJ2-4 TRBV20-1 CSARQGNIQYF TGCAGTGCTCGACAGGGAAACATTCAGTACTTC
once NA TRBJ2-5 TRBV5-4 CASSPRPGLTLGETQYF TGTGCCAGCAGCCCAAGACCGGGACTCACTCTCGGGGAGACCCAGTACTTC
NA NA TRBJ1-4 TRBV7-2 CASSSSQGIKDEKLFF TGTGCCAGCAGCTCAAGTCAGGGAATAAAGGATGAAAAACTGTTTTTT
NA TRBD2 TRBJ2-1 TRBV11-2 CASREGVWQFF TGTGCCAGCCGGGAGGGGGTATGGCAGTTCTTC
few TRBD2 TRBJ2-1 TRBV6-4 CASSDSAGGAEQFF TGTGCCAGCAGTGACTCGGCGGGGGGCGCTGAGCAGTTCTTC
NA TRBD1 TRBJ2-4 TRBV6-5 CASSREQGAKNIQYF TGTGCCAGCAGCCGTGAACAGGGGGCCAAAAACATTCAGTACTTC
NA TRBD2 TRBJ2-1 TRBV19 CASSRTSGGYNEQFF TGTGCCAGTAGTAGGACTAGCGGGGGATACAATGAGCAGTTCTTC